Listed below are T cell receptor beta chains from one sample, sequenced in a study of blood T cell repertoires in COVID-19. TCRdb's table, derived via immunoSEQ multiplex PCR, lists solely in-frame clones and lacks some. The data contain 200,000 or so clones, about four fifths of them singletons. Sequences were obtained from peripheral blood. The source of these receptors is a woman aged 55-70 years with acute or convalescent COVID-19. Both conserved end residues are part of each CDR3. A D gene is named only where the DNA matches it firmly. Some rows have no size entry. The others give once, few or many, or a class for an expanded clone.

v_call,clone_size,j_call,d_call,cdr3_nt,cdr3_aa
TRBV18,few,TRBJ2-2,TRBD1,TGTGCCAGCTCACCTTGGACAGGACCGAACACCGGGGAGCTGTTTTTT,CASSPWTGPNTGELFF
TRBV30,few,TRBJ1-6,TRBD1,TGTGCCTGGGGGACAGGGGGTACGGTTAATTCACCCCTCCACTTT,CAWGTGGTVNSPLHF
TRBV19,NA,TRBJ2-3,NA,TGTGCCAGTAGTCGGGGGATGGGCACAGATACGCAGTATTTT,CASSRGMGTDTQYF
TRBV7-2,NA,TRBJ1-2,TRBD1,TGTGCCAGCAGCTTGACCGCCGGGACAGGGAGCTATGGCTACACCTTC,CASSLTAGTGSYGYTF
TRBV6-6,NA,TRBJ2-3,NA,TGTGCCAGCAGCATGGATCGGGGTGTAACAGATACGCAGTATTTT,CASSMDRGVTDTQYF
TRBV3-1/TRBV3-2,NA,TRBJ2-7,NA,TGTGCCAGCAGCCGGGGGGACGGGCCCTACTACGAGCAGTACTTC,CASSRGDGPYYEQYF
TRBV25-1,NA,TRBJ1-1,TRBD1,TGTGCCAGCAGTGCTACAGGGGGTTGGGGTTTCGCTGAAGCTTTCTTT,CASSATGGWGFAEAFF
TRBV15,NA,TRBJ1-5,TRBD1,TGTGCCACCAGTGGGACAGGGGCAAAGAAAAATCAGCCCCAGCATTTT,CATSGTGAKKNQPQHF
TRBV15,NA,TRBJ2-1,TRBD1,TGTGCCACCCGGACAGGGGGAGGGAATGAGCAGTTCTTC,CATRTGGGNEQFF
TRBV7-2,few,TRBJ1-6,NA,TGTGCCAGCAGCTTAGCTCCGGGAATTAATTCACCCCTCCACTTT,CASSLAPGINSPLHF
TRBV11-3,NA,TRBJ2-1,TRBD2,TGTGCCAGCAGCCCAGGGAGCGGGACTAGCGGGGGCAGCTCCTACAATGAGCAGTTCTTC,CASSPGSGTSGGSSYNEQFF
TRBV19,NA,TRBJ1-4,NA,TGTGCCAGTAGTATCCGGGAAAAACTGTTTTTT,CASSIREKLFF
TRBV7-6,NA,TRBJ2-5,TRBD2,TGTGCCAGCAGCCAGACTAGCGGGGGGGATTCGGAGACCCAGTACTTC,CASSQTSGGDSETQYF
TRBV6-1,NA,TRBJ1-5,NA,TGTGCCAGCAGTGACAGGGGTGATCAGCCCCAGCATTTT,CASSDRGDQPQHF
TRBV19,few,TRBJ2-7,TRBD2,TGTGCCAGTAGTCCAGACGGGGGGGGCTACGAGCAGTACTTC,CASSPDGGGYEQYF
TRBV4-2,once,TRBJ2-5,NA,TGTGCCAGCAGCCAAGATCTGGCCGGCGGGGAGACCCAGTACTTC,CASSQDLAGGETQYF
TRBV12-3/TRBV12-4,NA,TRBJ2-7,NA,TGTGCCAGCAGTCTGGGAGGTGACGAGCAGTACTTC,CASSLGGDEQYF
TRBV9,few,TRBJ2-3,NA,TGTGCCAGCAGCGTAGGTTTCGGGGCGCAGTATTTT,CASSVGFGAQYF
TRBV13,NA,TRBJ1-1,NA,TGTGCCAGCAGCCAGGCACAGAACACTGAAGCTTTCTTT,CASSQAQNTEAFF
TRBV10-3,NA,TRBJ2-7,NA,TGTGCCACCAGCGGAGGGCCCACTTACGAGCAGTACTTC,CATSGGPTYEQYF
TRBV9,NA,TRBJ2-4,NA,TGTGCCAGCAGCCCCGAAGGCGGGCTAGCCAAAAACATTCAGTACTTC,CASSPEGGLAKNIQYF
TRBV5-8,NA,TRBJ1-1,NA,TGTGCCAGCAGCCCCTCTGCCTGGGAGCGGAGCACTGAAGCTTTCTTT,CASSPSAWERSTEAFF
TRBV7-2,once,TRBJ1-2,TRBD1,TGTGCCAGCAGCCCACAGGGGGCGGATGGCTACACCTTC,CASSPQGADGYTF
TRBV12-3/TRBV12-4,once,TRBJ1-1,NA,TGTGCCAGCAGTTTACCAATGAACACTGAAGCTTTCTTT,CASSLPMNTEAFF
TRBV20-1,NA,TRBJ1-2,TRBD1,TGCATAGTCGGACAGGGGAATGGCTACACCTTC,CIVGQGNGYTF
TRBV6-5,NA,TRBJ2-2,TRBD1,TGTGCCAGCAGCAAACAGGGGAACGCCGGGGAGCTGTTTTTT,CASSKQGNAGELFF
TRBV7-2,NA,TRBJ2-5,TRBD2,TGTGCCAGCAGCCGTCGGAGCGGGGGCCGATTCCGGTACCAAGAGACCCAGTACTTC,CASSRRSGGRFRYQETQYF
TRBV27,NA,TRBJ1-2,NA,TGTGCCAGCAGTTCGGGCAGGGTGGTGGATGGCTACACCTTC,CASSSGRVVDGYTF
TRBV30,once,TRBJ1-2,TRBD1,TGTGCCTGGAGTGAGGGGACAGGGCCTTACTATGGCTACACCTTC,CAWSEGTGPYYGYTF
TRBV20-1,NA,TRBJ2-2,TRBD1,TGCAGTGCAGACAGGGGTCCAGTTGTGTGG,CSADRGPVVW
TRBV28,NA,TRBJ1-3,TRBD1,TGTGCCAGCAGGACGGTGAAAGGAAAGGGGGCGCGGGGAAACACCATATATTTT,CASRTVKGKGARGNTIYF
TRBV9,NA,TRBJ2-2,TRBD1,TGTGCCAGCAGCGTAGGAGGGGGCGCGAACACCGGGGAGCTGTTTTTT,CASSVGGGANTGELFF
TRBV30,NA,TRBJ2-2,TRBD1,TGTGCCTTACGCCCGGGACAGGGGGCGTGGGGGAACACCGGGGAGCTGTTTTTT,CALRPGQGAWGNTGELFF
TRBV7-8,once,TRBJ2-7,NA,TGTGCCAGCAGCCCGGGGACACCCTACGAGCAGTACTTC,CASSPGTPYEQYF
TRBV29-1,NA,TRBJ2-3,TRBD2,TGCAGCGTAACCGGGACTAGCGGGGCTACAGATACGCAGTATTTT,CSVTGTSGATDTQYF
TRBV13,NA,TRBJ1-3,NA,TGTGCCAGCAGCTCGACGGAAAAAGGACAGCGTGGAAACACCATATATTTT,CASSSTEKGQRGNTIYF
TRBV14,NA,TRBJ2-2,TRBD2,TGTGCCAGCAGCCAAAACCTAGCGGGGGACACCGGGGAGCTGTTTTTT,CASSQNLAGDTGELFF
TRBV28,NA,TRBJ1-1,TRBD1,TGTGCCAGCAGTGCTCCGGGACAGAAGGCTTTCTTT,CASSAPGQKAFF
TRBV4-2,NA,TRBJ2-7,NA,TGTGCCAGCAGCCAAGATAACTTATACGAGCAGTACTTC,CASSQDNLYEQYF
TRBV29-1,NA,TRBJ1-1,NA,TGCAGCGTCTCAGGGATATCGATGAACACTGAAGCTTTCTTT,CSVSGISMNTEAFF
TRBV28,few,TRBJ1-4,NA,TGTGCCAGCAGTTTGTCAGGGACTAATGAAAAACTGTTTTTT,CASSLSGTNEKLFF
TRBV19,NA,TRBJ1-1,NA,TGTGCCAGTAGTAAATTGGGGCGTCCGGGCACTGAAGCTTTCTTT,CASSKLGRPGTEAFF
TRBV20-1,NA,TRBJ2-3,NA,TGCAGTGCTAGTGGCGGGGCCAGCACAGATACGCAGTATTTT,CSASGGASTDTQYF
TRBV29-1,NA,TRBJ2-5,NA,TGCAGCGTTGCTTATCACACACAAGAGACCCAGTACTTC,CSVAYHTQETQYF
TRBV15,NA,TRBJ1-2,NA,TGTGCCACCAGCAGAACTAGGGGGAACTATGGCTACACCTTC,CATSRTRGNYGYTF
TRBV6-2/TRBV6-3,NA,TRBJ2-7,TRBD2,TGTGCCAGCAGTTACCATGGACTAGCGGGGGCCCTCAGCTCCTACGAGCAGTACTTC,CASSYHGLAGALSSYEQYF
TRBV6-2/TRBV6-3,NA,TRBJ1-5,TRBD1,TGTGCCAGCAGTAACCCGGGACAGGCTAATCAGCCCCAGCATTTT,CASSNPGQANQPQHF
TRBV6-5,NA,TRBJ2-7,TRBD1,TGTGCCAGCAGTTACTCGGGGACAGGGGTCTACGAGCAGTACTTC,CASSYSGTGVYEQYF
TRBV9,NA,TRBJ1-2,NA,TGTGCCAGCAGCCCGACGACAGCCCCCATCCGGTATGGCTACACCTTC,CASSPTTAPIRYGYTF
TRBV4-2,NA,TRBJ1-2,NA,TGTGCCAGCAGCTCCCAAGCGTCAGGGAACTATGGCTACACCTTC,CASSSQASGNYGYTF